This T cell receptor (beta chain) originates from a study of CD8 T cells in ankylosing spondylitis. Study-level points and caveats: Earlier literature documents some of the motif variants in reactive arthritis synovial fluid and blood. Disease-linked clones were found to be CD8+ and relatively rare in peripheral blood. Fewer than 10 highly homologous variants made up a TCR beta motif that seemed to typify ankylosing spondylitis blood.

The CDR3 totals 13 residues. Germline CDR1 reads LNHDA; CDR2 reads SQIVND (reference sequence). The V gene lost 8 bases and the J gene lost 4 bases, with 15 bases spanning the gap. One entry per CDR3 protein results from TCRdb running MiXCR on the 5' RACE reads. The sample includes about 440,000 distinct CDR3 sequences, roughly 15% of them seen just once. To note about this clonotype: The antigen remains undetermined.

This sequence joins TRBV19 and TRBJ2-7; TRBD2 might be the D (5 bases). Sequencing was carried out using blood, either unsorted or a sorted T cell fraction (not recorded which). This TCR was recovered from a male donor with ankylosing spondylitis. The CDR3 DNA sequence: TGTGCCAGTGGACTGACACCTGGGTACGAGCAGTACTTC. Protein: CASGLTPGYEQYF. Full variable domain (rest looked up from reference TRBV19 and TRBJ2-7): DGGITQSPKYLFRKEGQNVTLSCEQNLNHDAMYWYRQDPGQGLRLIYYSQIVNDFQKGDIAEGYSVSREKKESFPLTVTSAQKNPTAFYLCASGLTPGYEQYFGPGTRLTVT.